A selection of T cell receptor beta chains follows, all from one sample in a study of blood T cell repertoires in COVID-19. Only in-frame clones appear in the TCRdb table, and some are missing; sequencing was by immunoSEQ multiplex PCR. The table lists tens of thousands of clones, around 85% of them singletons. Material for sequencing was peripheral blood. These receptors came from an elderly woman with acute or convalescent COVID-19. Both conserved end residues are part of each CDR3. A D gene is named only where the DNA matches it firmly. Expanded clones are given a class, and other clones once, few, many or no size at all.

abundance	d_gene	v_gene	j_gene	CDR3nt	CDR3aa
-	-	TRBV7-2	TRBJ1-3	TGTGCCAGCAGTTTTGAGGCTAGCTCTGGAAACACCATATATTTT	CASSFEASSGNTIYF
few	-	TRBV4-1	TRBJ1-6	TGCGCCAGCAGCCAAGATACAGGCTATAATTCACCCCTCCACTTT	CASSQDTGYNSPLHF
-	TRBD1	TRBV29-1	TRBJ2-2	TGCAGCGTAGTCCCAGGGGGCACCGGGGAGCTGTTTTTT	CSVVPGGTGELFF
once	TRBD2	TRBV4-2	TRBJ2-1	TGTGCCAGCAGCCAAGAAAAGGGTCTAGCGGACTACAATGAGCAGTTCTTC	CASSQEKGLADYNEQFF
few	TRBD1	TRBV7-8	TRBJ1-3	TGTGCCAGCAGCCCCTATTCAGGGGGCGCAAGGGACTCTGGAAACACCATATATTTT	CASSPYSGGARDSGNTIYF
-	-	TRBV6-1	TRBJ2-7	TGTGCCAGCAGTGAATCATACGGGAGTTACGAGCAGTACTTC	CASSESYGSYEQYF
-	TRBD1	TRBV5-1	TRBJ1-5	TGCGCCAGCAGCCCCGGGACAGTAGATCAGCCCCAGCATTTT	CASSPGTVDQPQHF
-	-	TRBV5-4	TRBJ1-2	TGTGCCAGCAGCTCCGGGGGGGAGGACTCTTACACCTTC	CASSSGGEDSYTF
-	-	TRBV6-1	TRBJ1-4	TGTGCCAGCAGTGAATCTGACCGACTTGCAACTAATGAAAAACTGTTTTTT	CASSESDRLATNEKLFF
-	-	TRBV6-5	TRBJ1-2	TGTGCCAGCAGTCAGAGTCAGGACTATGGCTACACCTTC	CASSQSQDYGYTF
-	-	TRBV6-1	TRBJ1-2	TGTGCCAGCAGTGAAGAATGGGGGGATGGCTACACCTTC	CASSEEWGDGYTF
few	-	TRBV11-3	TRBJ1-1	TGTGCCAGCAGCTCCGGGACAAAGGCTTTCTTT	CASSSGTKAFF
-	-	TRBV18	TRBJ1-1	TGTGCCAGCTCACCACCCCACAGGTTGAACACTGAAGCTTTCTTT	CASSPPHRLNTEAFF
-	TRBD2	TRBV16	TRBJ2-1	TGTGCCAGCAGCGAACAGGTACGAGCGGGGGGTGAGCAGTTCTTC	CASSEQVRAGGEQFF
once	-	TRBV27	TRBJ1-2	TGTGCCAGCAGTTACGGGCAGGGGATAGGTGGCTACACCTTC	CASSYGQGIGGYTF
once	-	TRBV7-9	TRBJ2-4	TGTGCCAGCAGCCTGGGGGCAGGGTCCATCAAAAACATTCAGTACTTC	CASSLGAGSIKNIQYF
-	-	TRBV15	TRBJ1-2	TGTGCCACCAGCGGCGCGGGCGGGGGCAACTATGGCTACACCTTC	CATSGAGGGNYGYTF
-	-	TRBV6-2/TRBV6-3	TRBJ1-2	TGTGCCAGCAGTTACTCGGACAGCTTCTATGGCTACACCTTC	CASSYSDSFYGYTF
-	-	TRBV6-5	TRBJ1-2	TGTGCCACCAGAGGATCGGGGGGGACTAACTATGGCTACACCTTC	CATRGSGGTNYGYTF
-	TRBD2	TRBV6-4	TRBJ2-3	TGTGCCAGCACCACGCCGACTAGCGGGGGAGCAGATACGCAGTATTTT	CASTTPTSGGADTQYF
-	TRBD1	TRBV3-1/TRBV3-2	TRBJ1-1	TGTGCCAGCAGCCTACGCCAGGGGGAAGGCACTGAAGCTTTCTTT	CASSLRQGEGTEAFF
-	-	TRBV10-3	TRBJ1-3	TGTGCCGGCCGAGCAGGGGACTCTGGAAACACCATATATTTT	CAGRAGDSGNTIYF
-	TRBD1	TRBV3-1/TRBV3-2	TRBJ1-1	TGTGCCAGCAGCCAAGATGACAGGGGAACTGAAGCTTTCTTT	CASSQDDRGTEAFF
-	-	TRBV5-1	TRBJ2-7	TGCGCCAGCAGCCGAACCCGGGACACCGTCTACGAGCAGTACTTC	CASSRTRDTVYEQYF
-	TRBD1	TRBV5-1	TRBJ1-3	TGCGCCAGCAGCTTGGAAGGACAGGGATCTGGAAACACCATATATTTT	CASSLEGQGSGNTIYF
-	-	TRBV7-9	TRBJ1-1	TGTGCCAGCAGCCTGGGGGTAGGGACAAACACTGAAGCTTTCTTT	CASSLGVGTNTEAFF
-	-	TRBV19	TRBJ1-5	TGTGCCAGTAGCAGGGGTATCGGAAATCAGCCCCAGCATTTT	CASSRGIGNQPQHF
-	-	TRBV30	TRBJ2-1	TGTGCCTGGAGTGGAGGGAGTTCCTACAATGAGCAGTTCTTC	CAWSGGSSYNEQFF
few	-	TRBV4-2	TRBJ2-4	TGTGCCAGCAGCCAGGAGAATGGGGGCCTAGCCAAAAACATTCAGTACTTC	CASSQENGGLAKNIQYF
-	-	TRBV4-1	TRBJ2-6	TGCGCCAGCAGCCATACAGGGCGGACTGGGGCCAACGTCCTGACTTTC	CASSHTGRTGANVLTF
-	-	TRBV19	TRBJ2-7	TGTGCCAGTAGCTCCCTCAGGGGAAAGGGCTACGAGCAGTACTTC	CASSSLRGKGYEQYF
-	-	TRBV4-2	TRBJ2-3	TGTGCCAGCAGCCAAGATTACGGGGGCACAGATACGCAGTATTTT	CASSQDYGGTDTQYF
-	-	TRBV20-1	TRBJ1-5	TGCAGTGCTGGTGCGGGAAATCAGCCCCAGCATTTT	CSAGAGNQPQHF
-	-	TRBV2	TRBJ2-3	TGTGCCAGCAGTGATCCAGAAACAGATACGCAGTATTTT	CASSDPETDTQYF
-	TRBD1	TRBV6-5	TRBJ2-1	TGTGCCAGCAGCACACCCCGCAGCGACAGGGTCCAGTTCTTC	CASSTPRSDRVQFF
few	-	TRBV23-1	TRBJ1-6	TGCGCCAGACGGCCGGGTCCTACGGATTCACCCCTCCACTTT	CARRPGPTDSPLHF
-	TRBD1	TRBV15	TRBJ1-4	TGTGCCACCAGCAGAGATCGGACAGGGGGTCGAGAAAAACTGTTTTTT	CATSRDRTGGREKLFF